The sequence of this TCR beta chain was determined in a study of spatial heterogeneity in lung cancer. TCRdb ran MiXCR on the 5' RACE reads and lists one entry per CDR3 protein. This table has 40,000 to 50,000 distinct CDR3 sequences, over 9.5% appearing once. The germline CDR1 and CDR2 sequences are SEHNR and FQNEAQ (reference sequence). CDR3 size: 16 residues. V dropped 6 bases and J dropped 0 bases, with 15 bases sitting between them. Time point described: blood at routine non-recurrence follow-up after resection. The chain has TRBV7-9 and TRBJ2-1; the D is unclear. The sequencing here drew on PBMCs, taken at follow-up. The receptor was derived from a female donor with early-stage non-small cell lung cancer. The CDR3 region has the DNA TGTGCCAGCAGGCCCAGTACATCCCCCTCCTACAATGAGCAGTTCTTC. It yields the protein CASRPSTSPSYNEQFF.